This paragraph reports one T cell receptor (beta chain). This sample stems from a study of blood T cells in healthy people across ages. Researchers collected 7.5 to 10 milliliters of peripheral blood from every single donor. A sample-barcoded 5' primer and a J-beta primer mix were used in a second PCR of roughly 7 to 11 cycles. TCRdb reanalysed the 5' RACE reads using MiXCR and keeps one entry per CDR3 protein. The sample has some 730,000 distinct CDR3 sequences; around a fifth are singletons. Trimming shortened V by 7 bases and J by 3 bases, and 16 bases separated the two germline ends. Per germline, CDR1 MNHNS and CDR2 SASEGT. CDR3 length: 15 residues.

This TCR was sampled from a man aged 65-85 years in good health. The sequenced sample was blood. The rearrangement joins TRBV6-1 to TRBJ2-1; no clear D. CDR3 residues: CASTRSRADYNEQFF. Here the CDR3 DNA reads TGTGCCAGCACTAGAAGTAGGGCCGACTACAATGAGCAGTTCTTC.